One and the same sample provided the 18 T cell receptor beta chains below, sequenced in a study of post-analysis software for immune sequencing data. Overall study findings and caveats: Relative to controls, patients had five TRBV segments at higher frequency, with TRBV5-6, TRBV5-1 and TRBV20-1 among these.

Their antigens are not known. TCR beta cDNA libraries included unique molecular identifiers. TCRdb re-called the PCR reads through MiXCR, storing one row per CDR3 protein. The table shows 650,000 to 850,000 distinct CDR3 sequences, with about 57% occurring only once. Material for sequencing was blood. Source of these receptors: a girl aged 5 to 17 with multiple sclerosis.

The chain employs TRBV25-1 and TRBJ2-3; D gene uncertain. CDR3 size: 13 residues. V was cut by 6 bases and J by 0 bases, with 7 bases left in between. Per germline, CDR1 MGHDK and CDR2 SYGVNS. The DNA for the CDR3 is TGTGCCAGCAGATGGGGTAGCACAGATACGCAGTATTTT. Its protein product is CASRWGSTDTQYF.

This clonotype has more than one count but fewer than ten. This chain links TRBV18 with TRBJ2-1; D may match TRBD1 or TRBD2 (5 bases each). There are 15 residues in the CDR3. The germline V gene has CDR1 KGHSH and CDR2 LQKENI. Trimming pared 5 bases from V and 8 bases from J, leaving 19 bases between. CDR3 bases: TGTGCCAGCTCATTCACGGCCATTAGGGACCATGAGCAGTTCTTC. Amino acid sequence: CASSFTAIRDHEQFF.

In nucleotides, the CDR3 is TGTGCCAGCAGTTCCACCGGGCTGTACTACGAGCAGTACTTC. Translated: CASSSTGLYYEQYF. The chain couples TRBV12-3 or TRBV12-4 to TRBJ2-7; D uncertain. CDR3 length: 14 residues. Trimming stripped 4 bases from V and 3 bases from J, with 13 bases between.

The chain couples TRBV7-9 to TRBJ2-1, with D possibly matching TRBD2 (6 bases). Trimming took off 2 bases at V and 9 bases at J, with 20 bases between the two ends. Germline V lookup: CDR1 SEHNR, CDR2 FQNEAQ (reference sequence). CDR3 size: 16 residues. The CDR3 reads CASSLILARVWGEQFF. The CDR3 bases are TGTGCCAGCAGCTTAATACTAGCCCGGGTTTGGGGTGAGCAGTTCTTC.

This rearrangement joins TRBV20-1 to TRBJ2-4; D gene uncertain. Near its end, the DNA agrees better with TRBJ2-7, so the J call may be wrong. Germline values: CDR1 DFQATT, CDR2 SNEGSKA (reference sequence). The CDR3 covers 13 residues. Here the CDR3 DNA reads TGCAGTGCTAGAGATCAAACAGTCTACGAGCAGTACTTC. This translates into CSARDQTVYEQYF.

This chain connects TRBV6-5 to TRBJ2-3; TRBD2 matches 11 bases. Trimming at V came to 6 bases and at J to 4 bases, leaving 6 bases not matched to a gene. The CDR3 length is 15 residues. Germline V gene sequence: CDR1 MNHEY, CDR2 SVGAGI. CDR3 nucleotide sequence: TGTGCCAGCAGCCGACTAGCGGGGTTGGCAGATACGCAGTATTTT. It yields the protein CASSRLAGLADTQYF.

This clonotype was recorded a few times. The CDR3 reads CSARNFRDRGIYEQFF. The CDR3 DNA is TGCAGTGCTAGGAACTTCCGGGACAGGGGGATTTATGAGCAGTTCTTC. This chain joins TRBV20-1 and TRBJ2-1; TRBD1 agrees at 11 bases. Germline trimming cut 3 bases from V and 8 bases from J; bases unmatched to any gene: 12. Germline CDR1 reads DFQATT; CDR2 reads SNEGSKA (reference sequence). This CDR3 contains 16 residues.

There are a few counts of this clonotype. The chain is built from TRBV12-3 or TRBV12-4 and TRBJ2-3, with D possibly TRBD1 on 5 matching bases. This CDR3 comprises 14 residues. V was shortened by 7 bases and J by 5 bases, with 16 bases between the two germline ends. This CDR3 is CASNPSGSGDTQYF. DNA for the CDR3: TGTGCCAGCAACCCCTCAGGGTCCGGAGATACGCAGTATTTT.

This rearrangement joins TRBV7-3 to TRBJ2-7; perhaps TRBD1 as D (6 bases). CDR3 length: 15 amino acids. Trimming took 4 bases from V and 0 from J, leaving 13 bases between them. From germline, CDR1 is SGHTA and CDR2 FQGTGA. CDR3 DNA: TGTGCCAGCAGCTCGACAGGATTCGGCTCCTACGAGCAGTACTTC. It is translated as CASSSTGFGSYEQYF.

The CDR3 is CASSPTGTGGREQYF. Written as DNA, the CDR3 is TGTGCCAGCAGCCCCACCGGGACAGGGGGCAGGGAGCAGTACTTC. The chain links TRBV11-2 to TRBJ2-7, with TRBD1 matching over 12 bases. CDR1 and CDR2 from the germline V gene are SGHAT and FQNNGV. The trim removed 5 bases at V and 7 bases at J, leaving 9 bases unmatched. The CDR3 length is 15 residues.

This clonotype qualifies as medium-sized (0.01 to 0.1%). The chain recombines TRBV20-1 with TRBJ2-7, with 12 nucleotides matching TRBD2. CDR3 length: 14 residues. Trimming removed 2 bases from V and 3 bases from J; junction bases left unmatched: 2. Germline V gene data show CDR1 as DFQATT and CDR2 as SNEGSKA (reference sequence). The CDR3 sequence: CSARTSGGFYEQYF. CDR3 nucleotide sequence: TGCAGTGCTAGAACTAGCGGGGGGTTCTACGAGCAGTACTTC.

The rearrangement uses TRBV6-6 and TRBJ1-1; TRBD1 matches 8 bases. There are 14 residues in the CDR3. The ends lost 10 bases at V and 1 base at J; junction bases unmatched: 8. Germline V gene lookup returns CDR1 MNHNY and CDR2 SVGAGI (reference sequence). CDR3 region: CATRGGTGNTEAFF. CDR3 nucleotide sequence: TGTGCCACCCGGGGAGGGACAGGGAACACTGAAGCTTTCTTT.

This clonotype was recorded a few times. At one of its ends the junction is not consistent with the germline gene, which may arise from a read error. The rearrangement uses TRBV7-3 and TRBJ1-2; D unclear. This CDR3 region has 13 residues. Germline loops: CDR1 SGHTA, CDR2 FQGTGA. The CDR3 spells CASSPGLKDGYTF. CDR3 in DNA: TGTGCCAGCAGCCCCGGACTTAAGGATGGCTACACTTTC.

This rearrangement joins TRBV4-1 to TRBJ1-1, with D unclear. The V gene's germline CDR1 is MGHRA and CDR2 YSYEKL. The V end lost 8 bases, the J end lost 0 bases, and 16 bases lay between the germline ends. The CDR3 has 15 residues. The CDR3 DNA reads as TGCGCCAGCGGGGTACAGACCACCATGAACACTGAAGCTTTCTTT. Its protein is CASGVQTTMNTEAFF.

Comment on this clonotype: A much more abundant neighbour one base away suggests this may be a read error. The rearrangement joins TRBV7-9 to TRBJ1-1; D gene unclear. Deletions cut 5 bases from V and 1 base from J, with 8 bases between. The CDR3 runs to 13 residues. The germline V gene has CDR1 SEHNR and CDR2 FQNEAQ (reference sequence). The CDR3 here is CASSQDWNTEAFF. The CDR3 bases are TGTGCCAGCAGCCAGGACTGGAACACTGAAGCTTTCTTT.

The J gene is TRBJ2-7, the V gene TRBV18; TRBD2 is a possible D gene (5 bases). Trimming left V 3 bases short and J 2 bases short, with 11 bases between. This CDR3 has 14 amino acids. CDR1 is KGHSH, CDR2 LQKENI, per germline. CDR3 in amino acids: CASSPARRAYEQYF. CDR3 sequence (DNA): TGTGCCAGCTCACCGGCACGGCGGGCCTACGAGCAGTACTTC.

The chain recombines TRBV5-1 with TRBJ2-7; D perhaps matches TRBD2 (6 bases). There are 13 residues in the CDR3. V was shortened by 5 bases and J by 5 bases, with 14 bases between the two germline ends. CDR1 is SGHRS and CDR2 is YFSETQ in the germline V gene. CDR3 bases: TGCGCCAGCAGGTTAGGAGGGCCCCACGAGCAGTACTTC. It encodes CASRLGGPHEQYF.

This clonotype was found once. The rearrangement links TRBV3-1 to TRBJ2-7; D might be TRBD2 (6 bases). Trimming took off 2 bases at V and 3 bases at J, with 17 bases between the two ends. Germline V gene sequence: CDR1 LGHDT, CDR2 YNNKEL (reference sequence). CDR3 size: 16 residues. In DNA, the CDR3 is TGTGCCAGCAGCCAAAGATCCGGGAGACAGATCTACGAGCAGTACTTC. Translation gives CASSQRSGRQIYEQYF.